The 25 T cell receptor beta chains given below trace back to one sample, sequenced in a study of response to subunit inactivated influenza vaccine. TCRdb redid the calling of the RT-PCR reads with MiXCR, one entry per CDR3 protein. Of 710,000 or so distinct CDR3 sequences detected, less than 20% appear once; the ten largest clones hold more than 9%. The specimen was PBMCs from blood, collected 11 to 12 days after vaccination. The receptors were sampled from a man between 50 and 59 years old who received an inactivated influenza vaccine.

The sample holds many counts of this clonotype. The chain is built from TRBV12-3 or TRBV12-4 and TRBJ2-7; 7 bases agree with TRBD1. This CDR3 has 14 residues. V was clipped by 6 bases and J by 1 base; unmatched bases: 6. CDR3 amino acids: CASSEQGWSYEQYF. The CDR3 DNA follows: TGTGCCAGCAGCGAACAGGGGTGGTCCTACGAGCAGTACTTC.

V gene TRBV6-2 or TRBV6-3 combines with J gene TRBJ2-7; 10 bases line up with TRBD2. This CDR3 spans 14 amino acids. CDR1 and CDR2 (germline): MNHEY, SVGEGT. The J segment lost 4 bases and the V segment lost 7 bases, leaving 7 bases of the junction unmatched. The CDR3 coding sequence is TGTGCCAGCACTCAGCGGGGGGGCTTTTACGAGCAGTACTTC. It yields the protein CASTQRGGFYEQYF.

The rearrangement links TRBV5-1 to TRBJ2-3, with 11 bases matching TRBD2. The CDR3 is 16 amino acids. V was clipped by 3 bases and J by 2 bases; unmatched bases: 5. Germline V gene sequence: CDR1 SGHRS, CDR2 YFSETQ. The CDR3 DNA reads TGCGCCAGCAGCTCACTAGCGGGGGCCGTCACAGATACGCAGTATTTT. It is translated as CASSSLAGAVTDTQYF.

The gene calls are TRBV27 and TRBJ1-1, with 8 nucleotides matching TRBD1. Trimming cost V 5 bases and J 1 base; bases outside gene matches: 12. The CDR3 is 17 residues long. Germline lookup yields CDR1 MNHEY and CDR2 SMNVEV (reference sequence). This CDR3 reads CASSPYQGAGGNTEAFF. In nucleotides, the CDR3 is TGTGCCAGCAGTCCATACCAGGGGGCCGGCGGGAACACTGAAGCTTTCTTT.

This clonotype was found a few times. The chain uses TRBV6-1 and TRBJ1-3; a weak D match, TRBD1 (6 bases). V was clipped by 6 bases and J by 3 bases, with 15 bases between them. Germline CDR1 MNHNS, CDR2 SASEGT. The CDR3 covers 15 residues. CDR3 amino acids: CASSFPGALGNTIYF. The CDR3 DNA follows: TGTGCCAGCAGCTTCCCGGGGGCGCTTGGAAACACCATATATTTT.

This clonotype was seen a few times. V and J are TRBV29-1 and TRBJ2-7; 9 nucleotides match TRBD2. Germline V gene sequence: CDR1 SQVTM, CDR2 ANQGSEA. There are 13 residues in the CDR3. Trimming took 3 bases from V and 6 from J; bases not matched to a gene: 6. CDR3 in amino acids: CSVDLAGTAEQYF. The CDR3, as DNA: TGCAGCGTTGATCTAGCGGGAACGGCCGAGCAGTACTTC.

This clonotype was seen a few times. This sequence joins TRBV5-1 and TRBJ2-1, with D unresolved. Germline assignment: CDR1 SGHRS and CDR2 YFSETQ. V was clipped by 0 bases and J by 4 bases, with 8 bases between them. The CDR3 is 14 amino acids. The CDR3 loop reads CASSLEWMYNEQFF. In nucleotides, the CDR3 is TGCGCCAGCAGCTTGGAGTGGATGTACAATGAGCAGTTCTTC.

The rearrangement links TRBV29-1 to TRBJ2-5; 7 bases match TRBD1. Per germline, CDR1 SQVTM and CDR2 ANQGSEA. This CDR3 contains 13 residues. V shed 2 bases and J 4 bases; nucleotides not matched to a gene: 4. CDR3 DNA: TGCAGCGTTGAAAAGGGGGCGGGAGAGACCCAGTACTTC. Amino acid sequence: CSVEKGAGETQYF.

As regards this clonotype: The junction does not match germline at one end; this may be a read error. This chain connects TRBV20-1 to TRBJ1-1; 10 nucleotides line up with TRBD1. Germline-derived CDR1 and CDR2 are DFQATT and SNEGSKA (reference sequence). The CDR3 loop spans 16 amino acids. This chain's CDR3 is CSARGGQGRMNTEAFF. CDR3 bases: TGCAGTGCCAGAGGGGGACAGGGGCGCATGAACACTGAAGCTTTCTTT.

In its sample, this clonotype was seen a few times. V is TRBV7-6 and J is TRBJ1-2; D not certain. Trimming shortened V by 6 bases and J by 7 bases, and 15 bases separated the two germline ends. The CDR3 runs to 13 residues. Germline CDR1 reads SGHVS; CDR2 reads FNYEAQ. The CDR3 is CASSTVEYRGYTF. Written as DNA, the CDR3 is TGTGCCAGCAGTACGGTCGAGTACCGTGGCTACACCTTC.

This chain joins TRBV20-1 and TRBJ2-1, with D unclear. V gave up 3 bases and J gave up 0 bases, with 12 bases separating them. Germline lookup yields CDR1 DFQATT and CDR2 SNEGSKA (reference sequence). This CDR3 contains 15 residues. This CDR3 is CSASLTSTSYNEQFF. The DNA of the CDR3 is TGCAGTGCTAGCCTTACCTCAACCTCCTACAATGAGCAGTTCTTC.

Regarding this clonotype: Germline and junction disagree at one end, which may indicate a read error. The V gene is TRBV7-2, the J gene TRBJ2-3; D is undetermined. CDR3 size: 12 residues. CDR1 and CDR2 (germline): SGHTA, FQGNSA. DNA of the CDR3: TGTGCCAGCACCATGTCGCCAGAGACGCAGTATTTT. It translates to CASTMSPETQYF. Combining the CDR3 with reference TRBV7-2 and TRBJ2-3 gives the whole variable domain GAGVSQSPSNKVTEKGKDVELRCDPISGHTALYWYRQSLGQGLEFLIYFQGNSAPDKSGLPSDRFSAERTGGSVSTLTIQRTQQEDSAVYLCASTMSPETQYFGPGTRLTVL.

This clonotype came up a few times. The rearrangement joins TRBV20-1 to TRBJ2-1, with TRBD1 matching 7 bases. The germline V gene has CDR1 DFQATT and CDR2 SNEGSKA (reference sequence). Unmatched junction bases numbered 5, after V lost 4 bases and J lost 8 bases. There are 12 residues in the CDR3. CDR3 bases: TGCAGTGCTAAGGACAGGCCGGATGAGCAGTTCTTC. It codes for CSAKDRPDEQFF.

This sequence joins TRBV24-1 and TRBJ2-3, with 10 bases that match TRBD1. V gave up 7 bases and J gave up 2 bases; unmatched junction bases: 8. CDR1 is KGHDR, CDR2 SFDVKD, per germline. The CDR3 consists of 16 residues. CDR3 sequence: CATSPTGTGVTDTQYF. The CDR3 DNA reads TGTGCCACCAGCCCTACCGGGACAGGGGTCACAGATACGCAGTATTTT.

This clonotype was counted only a few times. The chain has TRBV7-2 and TRBJ2-1, with D possibly being TRBD1 or TRBD2 (6 bases each). V lost 1 base to trimming and J lost 15 bases, with 19 bases between them. The CDR3 consists of 14 residues. Germline V gene lookup returns CDR1 SGHTA and CDR2 FQGNSA. The CDR3 sequence: CASSLEVLVGGPFF. The DNA of the CDR3 is TGTGCCAGCAGCTTAGAGGTCCTCGTCGGGGGCCCGTTCTTC.

V usage is TRBV28 and J usage is TRBJ2-7, with 7 positions matching TRBD2. V lost 6 bases, J lost 2 bases, and 10 bases stayed unmatched. CDR3 length equals 15 residues. CDR1 is MDHEN, CDR2 SYDVKM, per germline. The CDR3 coding sequence is TGTGCCAGCAGGCCTCGCCGGGGGGAGACCTACGAGCAGTACTTC. Translation gives CASRPRRGETYEQYF.

This clonotype was counted at least ten times. The chain combines TRBV29-1 with TRBJ2-1, with 8 bases aligning to TRBD2. With 6 bases clipped from V and 3 bases from J, the junction kept 10 bases outside the gene matches. The CDR3 has 15 amino acids. From germline, CDR1 is SQVTM and CDR2 ANQGSEA. The CDR3 loop reads CSVGQAGEHYNEQFF. The CDR3 DNA reads as TGCAGCGTCGGACAAGCGGGAGAGCACTACAATGAGCAGTTCTTC.

This sequence joins TRBV6-1 and TRBJ2-1; 11 nucleotides agree with TRBD2. Per the germline V gene, CDR1 is MNHNS and CDR2 is SASEGT. The CDR3 covers 15 residues. After removal of 6 bases from V and 5 bases from J, the junction contained 6 bases not matched to a gene. CDR3 nucleotide sequence: TGTGCCAGCAGGATTAGCGGGGGGGGCCACAATGAGCAGTTCTTC. This encodes CASRISGGGHNEQFF.

V and J are TRBV7-2 and TRBJ2-5, with 12 positions matching TRBD2. CDR1 and CDR2 from the germline V gene are SGHTA and FQGNSA. This CDR3 is 16 amino acids long. Germline trimming cut 3 bases from V and 5 bases from J; bases unmatched to any gene: 7. CDR3 in DNA: TGTGCCAGCAGCTTTACTAGCGGGGGGACCGGTGAGACCCAGTACTTC. Its translation is CASSFTSGGTGETQYF.

In this sample, this clonotype turned up many times. J is TRBJ2-3 and V is TRBV7-2; 11 nucleotides align to TRBD2. CDR3 length: 15 amino acids. Germline CDR1 and CDR2: SGHTA and FQGNSA. With 5 bases clipped from V and 6 bases from J, the junction kept 7 bases outside the gene matches. The CDR3 loop is CASSLTSGGGDTQYF. For the CDR3, the DNA is TGTGCCAGCAGCCTAACTAGCGGGGGAGGGGATACGCAGTATTTT.

The table lists this clonotype with a few counts. The rearrangement uses TRBV7-9 and TRBJ2-2; 7 nucleotides line up with TRBD2. J gave up 7 bases and V 5 bases, and 13 bases lay outside the gene matches. This CDR3 region has 16 residues. Germline V gene data show CDR1 as SEHNR and CDR2 as FQNEAQ (reference sequence). CDR3 amino acids: CASSAPGLPGFGELFF. For the CDR3, the DNA is TGTGCCAGCAGCGCACCGGGACTACCCGGTTTCGGGGAGCTGTTTTTT.

V usage is TRBV20-1 and J usage is TRBJ1-6; D perhaps matches TRBD1 (6 bases). This CDR3 is built from 15 residues. Germline CDR1 and CDR2: DFQATT and SNEGSKA (reference sequence). V was shortened by 3 bases and J by 4 bases, with 13 bases between the two germline ends. CDR3 nucleotide sequence: TGCAGTGCTAGTTTCAGGGGTCCTTATAATTCACCCCTCCACTTT. Translation gives CSASFRGPYNSPLHF.

There are a few counts of this clonotype. This CDR3 reads CASSANRGGNYGYTF. For the CDR3, the DNA is TGTGCCAGCAGCGCAAACAGGGGAGGGAACTATGGCTACACCTTC. The rearrangement links TRBV11-2 to TRBJ1-2, with TRBD1 identical over 7 bases. CDR3 size: 15 residues. Germline V gene sequence: CDR1 SGHAT, CDR2 FQNNGV. V gave up 5 bases and J gave up 2 bases; unmatched junction bases: 8.

This clonotype was seen many times. The chain's CDR3 is CASSLGTTYEQYF. The DNA for the CDR3 is TGTGCCAGCAGTCTGGGGACTACCTACGAGCAGTACTTC. The chain has TRBV7-9 and TRBJ2-7; 7 nucleotides match TRBD2. The V gene's germline CDR1 is SEHNR and CDR2 FQNEAQ (reference sequence). The CDR3 loop spans 13 amino acids. V shed 6 bases and J 2 bases; nucleotides not matched to a gene: 4.

This clonotype was detected once. The rearrangement links TRBV28 to TRBJ1-5; D ambiguous. V lost 2 bases, J lost 0 bases, and 14 bases lay in between. Germline V CDR1 and CDR2: MDHEN, SYDVKM. The CDR3 is 17 amino acids. The CDR3, as DNA: TGTGCCAGCAGTTTAAATGTCAAGGTTTATAGCAATCAGCCCCAGCATTTT. Protein product: CASSLNVKVYSNQPQHF. Together with reference TRBV28 and TRBJ1-5, the CDR3 gives the full variable domain: DVKVTQSSRYLVKRTGEKVFLECVQDMDHENMFWYRQDPGLGLRLIYFSYDVKMKEKGDIPEGYSVSREKKERFSLILESASTNQTSMYLCASSLNVKVYSNQPQHFGDGTRLSIL.